This T cell receptor beta chain originates from a study of blood T cell repertoires in COVID-19. Study context: The study drew acute and convalescent COVID-19 samples from the United States, Italy and Spain.

Assay: immunoSEQ multiplex PCR; the TCRdb copy retains only in-frame clones and omits some. The data contain 300,000 to 350,000 clones, 85% to 90% of them singletons. Seattle's cohort entered during active infection and was followed longitudinally. CDR3 size: 14 residues. The germline V and J ends were trimmed by 2 bases and 5 bases, with 10 bases remaining between them. The germline gives CDR1 MNHEY, CDR2 SVGAGI. The sample consisted of peripheral blood. The sequence came from a woman aged 30 to 39 with COVID-19, enrolled during active disease. V gene TRBV6-5 combines with J gene TRBJ1-5, with D unclear. The DNA for the CDR3 is TGTGCCAGCAGTTACGGTACGGGTCATCAGCCCCAGCATTTT. It encodes CASSYGTGHQPQHF.